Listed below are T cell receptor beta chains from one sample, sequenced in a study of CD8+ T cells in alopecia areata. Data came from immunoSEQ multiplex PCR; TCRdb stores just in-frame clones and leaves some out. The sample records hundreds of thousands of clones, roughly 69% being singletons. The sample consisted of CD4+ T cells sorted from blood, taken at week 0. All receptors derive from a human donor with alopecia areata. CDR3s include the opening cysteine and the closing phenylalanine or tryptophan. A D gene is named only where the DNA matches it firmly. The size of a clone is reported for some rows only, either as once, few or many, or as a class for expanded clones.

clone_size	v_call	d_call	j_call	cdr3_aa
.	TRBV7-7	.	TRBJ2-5	CASSIDLGETQYF
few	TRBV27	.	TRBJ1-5	CASSRDVKVQPQHF
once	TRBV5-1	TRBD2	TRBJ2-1	CASSSGTKAYNEQFF
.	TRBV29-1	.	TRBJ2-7	CSVGGTVNEQYF
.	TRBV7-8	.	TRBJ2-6	CATRDSGANVLTF
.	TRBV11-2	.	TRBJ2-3	CASSPGVVGDTQYF
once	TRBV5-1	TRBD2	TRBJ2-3	CASSQLAGGTVKTDTQYF
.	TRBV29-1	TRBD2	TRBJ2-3	CSARTSGGAVDTQYF
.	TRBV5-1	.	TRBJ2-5	CASSPDLGQMETQYF
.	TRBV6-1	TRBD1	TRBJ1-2	CASLTGGKGYTF
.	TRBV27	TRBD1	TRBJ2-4	CASSPRQGDKNIQYF
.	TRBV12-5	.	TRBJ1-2	CASGLVEGRYGYTF
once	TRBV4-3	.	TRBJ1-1	CASSQVGVPNTEAFF
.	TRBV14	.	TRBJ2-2	CASSQDVSGTTNTGELFF
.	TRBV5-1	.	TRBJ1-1	CASSLEPNTEAFF
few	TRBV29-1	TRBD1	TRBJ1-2	CSVTGTGGGYTF
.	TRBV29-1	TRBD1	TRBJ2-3	CSVGFRDRSTDTQYF
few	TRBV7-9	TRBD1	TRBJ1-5	CASSGQGASSNQPQHF
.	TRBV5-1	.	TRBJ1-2	CASSATTLRGYGYTF
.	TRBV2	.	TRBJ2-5	CASKTGTYQETQYF
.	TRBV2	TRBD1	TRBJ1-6	CASSVGTGYNSPLHF
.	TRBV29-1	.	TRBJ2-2	CSVSKPLGQTGELFF
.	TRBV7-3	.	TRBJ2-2	CASSYTRTGELFF
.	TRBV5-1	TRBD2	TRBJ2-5	CASSLGLAGSQETQYF
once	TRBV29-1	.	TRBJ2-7	CSVEEGRGDYEQYF
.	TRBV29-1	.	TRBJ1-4	CSVGQGGEKLFF
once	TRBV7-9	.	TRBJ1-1	CASSLIRWNTEAFF
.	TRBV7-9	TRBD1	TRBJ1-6	CASSPPDRAGWSPLHF
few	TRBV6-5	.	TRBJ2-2	CASSGEANTGELFF
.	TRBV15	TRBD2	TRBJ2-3	CATSRDMQAGAGSTDTQYF
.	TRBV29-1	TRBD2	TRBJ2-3	CSSSGTSGRTDTQYF
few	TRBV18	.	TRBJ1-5	CASSPDSGSQPQHF
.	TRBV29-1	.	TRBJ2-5	CSAYLRGVTQYF
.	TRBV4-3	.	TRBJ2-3	CASSQDTHTTDTQYF
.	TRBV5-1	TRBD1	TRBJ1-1	CASSDRDPHTEAFF
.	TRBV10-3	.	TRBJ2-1	CAISGGSRGDNEQFF
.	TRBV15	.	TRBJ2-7	CATSRPNGDEQYF
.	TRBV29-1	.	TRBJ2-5	CSVQGRSETQYF
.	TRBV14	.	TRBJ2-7	CASSQDRGGEQYF
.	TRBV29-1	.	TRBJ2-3	CSVGLANTDTQYF
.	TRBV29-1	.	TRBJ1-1	CSGTAVEITFF
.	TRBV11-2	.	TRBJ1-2	CASSADSVYGYTF
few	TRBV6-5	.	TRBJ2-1	CASSLGPWDEQFF
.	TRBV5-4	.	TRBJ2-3	CASSSGTRGRSDTQYF